Below are 23 T cell receptor beta chains sequenced from a single sample in a study of blood T cells in healthy people across ages. Together with a sample-barcoded 5' primer, a J-beta primer mix was included in a second PCR lasting about 6 to 11 cycles. TCRdb re-derived calls from the 5' RACE reads in MiXCR, one entry per CDR3 protein. This sample has about 830,000 distinct CDR3 sequences, with roughly 60% found just once. Sequenced input: blood. Every receptor here comes from a man aged 30 to 45 in good health.

The chain couples TRBV20-1 to TRBJ2-1, with TRBD1 matching over 9 bases. The CDR3 runs 13 residues. Germline CDR1 DFQATT, CDR2 SNEGSKA (reference sequence). Losses at the gene ends were 3 bases for V and 7 bases for J; bases not matched to a gene: 4. In nucleotides, the CDR3 is TGCAGTGCTAGGGACAGGGGAAATAATGAGCAGTTCTTC. Translated: CSARDRGNNEQFF.

The V and J genes are TRBV4-2 and TRBJ2-1; 9 positions match TRBD2. The CDR3 extends over 17 amino acids. With 4 bases clipped from V and 5 bases from J, the junction kept 12 bases outside the gene matches. Germline V gene data show CDR1 as LGHNA and CDR2 as YNFKEQ. CDR3 DNA sequence: TGTGCCAGCAGCCTGGCGAGCGGGGGGACGATAAACAATGAGCAGTTCTTC. Amino acids: CASSLASGGTINNEQFF.

The chain uses TRBV4-2 and TRBJ1-2; TRBD1 matches at 9 bases. Germline CDR1 LGHNA, CDR2 YNFKEQ. CDR3 length: 15 amino acids. V lost 3 bases, J lost 2 bases, and 4 bases stayed unmatched. The CDR3 loop is CASSHPGTGNYGYTF. The CDR3 nucleotides read TGTGCCAGCAGCCATCCCGGGACAGGGAACTATGGCTACACCTTC.

The chain links TRBV9 to TRBJ2-1; D not certain. The CDR3 is made up of 13 amino acids. The V end lost 0 bases, the J end lost 5 bases, and 6 bases lay between the germline ends. Per the germline V gene, CDR1 is SGDLS and CDR2 is YYNGEE. The CDR3 nucleotides read TGTGCCAGCAGCGTAGCCCCCGACAATGAGCAGTTCTTC. It codes for CASSVAPDNEQFF.

The genes are TRBV7-2 and TRBJ1-4; D is undetermined. Germline V gives CDR1 SGHTA, CDR2 FQGNSA. Deletions cut 4 bases from V and 5 bases from J, with 17 bases between. There are 16 residues in the CDR3. The CDR3 protein is CASSSARIGGNEKLFF. CDR3 in DNA: TGTGCCAGCAGCTCAGCTCGAATTGGAGGGAATGAAAAACTGTTTTTT.

The gene calls are TRBV6-5 and TRBJ2-6; the D gene is possibly TRBD2 (6 bases). V gave up 7 bases and J gave up 2 bases, with 12 bases separating them. This CDR3 has 15 residues. Germline V gene lookup returns CDR1 MNHEY and CDR2 SVGAGI. CDR3 nucleotide sequence: TGTGCCAGCACTCCGGAGGGCACTGGGGCCAACGTCCTGACTTTC. As protein: CASTPEGTGANVLTF.

J is TRBJ2-1 and V is TRBV4-2; TRBD2 agrees at 7 bases. J was trimmed by 6 bases and V by 7 bases; bases with no gene match: 6. The CDR3 has 13 residues. In germline, CDR1 is LGHNA, CDR2 YNFKEQ. CDR3 loop: CASNLGGGNEQFF. CDR3 DNA: TGTGCCAGCAACCTGGGGGGGGGCAATGAGCAGTTCTTC.

The chain links TRBV20-1 to TRBJ2-5; D gene unclear. V was shortened by 6 bases and J by 1 base, with 9 bases between the two germline ends. The CDR3 consists of 12 residues. CDR1 and CDR2 from the germline V gene are DFQATT and SNEGSKA (reference sequence). CDR3: CSAREFQETQYF. For the CDR3, the DNA is TGCAGTGCCCGTGAATTCCAAGAGACCCAGTACTTC.

This clonotype has a handful of counts. V usage is TRBV20-1 and J usage is TRBJ1-5; D call uncertain. CDR3 length: 15 amino acids. Trimming pared 0 bases from V and 5 bases from J, leaving 14 bases between. The germline gives CDR1 DFQATT, CDR2 SNEGSKA (reference sequence). The CDR3 loop is CSARDLLDPDQPQHF. As DNA, the CDR3 is TGCAGTGCTAGAGATCTGCTGGACCCAGATCAGCCCCAGCATTTT.

V gene TRBV28 combines with J gene TRBJ2-1; maybe TRBD2 (5 bases). The CDR3 length is 13 residues. Germline CDR1 reads MDHEN; CDR2 reads SYDVKM. V was clipped by 4 bases and J by 8 bases, with 12 bases between them. This CDR3 is CASSSLVGDEQFF. In nucleotides, the CDR3 is TGTGCCAGCAGTTCTCTAGTGGGAGATGAGCAGTTCTTC.

This clonotype was seen a handful of times. This chain's CDR3 is CASSLPPGREQFF. The CDR3 region has the DNA TGCGCCAGCAGCCTTCCACCGGGACGGGAGCAGTTCTTC. The chain carries TRBV4-1 and TRBJ2-1, with D tentatively TRBD1 or TRBD2 (5 bases each). Looked up from germline, CDR1 is MGHRA and CDR2 is YSYEKL. The CDR3 loop spans 13 amino acids. Trimming took off 4 bases at V and 10 bases at J, with 14 bases between the two ends.

This rearrangement joins TRBV28 to TRBJ2-5, with D maybe TRBD2 (6 bases). The CDR3 covers 16 residues. CDR1 MDHEN and CDR2 SYDVKM come from the germline V gene. Trimming took off 4 bases at V and 0 bases at J, with 15 bases between the two ends. CDR3 sequence: CASSSIRGTHQETQYF. In DNA form, the CDR3 reads TGTGCCAGCAGTTCGATCCGGGGGACTCACCAAGAGACCCAGTACTTC.

This clonotype was observed a few times. The chain couples TRBV7-9 to TRBJ2-5; D is perhaps TRBD1 or TRBD2 (6 bases each). Germline V CDR1 and CDR2: SEHNR, FQNEAQ (reference sequence). The V and J ends lost 5 bases and 5 bases respectively, with 18 bases between them. This CDR3 has 15 amino acids. The CDR3 protein is CASSPWGASEETQYF. CDR3 nucleotide sequence: TGTGCCAGCAGCCCATGGGGGGCATCCGAGGAGACCCAGTACTTC.

The chain employs TRBV12-3 or TRBV12-4 and TRBJ2-7; 9 bases fit TRBD1. This CDR3 contains 15 residues. Losses at the gene ends were 1 base for V and 6 bases for J; bases not matched to a gene: 7. CDR3 bases: TGTGCCAGCAGTTTAGGTGGGACAGGGACGCTCGAGCAGTACTTC. Protein sequence: CASSLGGTGTLEQYF.

This clonotype was observed a few times. This chain connects TRBV7-2 to TRBJ1-2; D is unclear. CDR1 SGHTA and CDR2 FQGNSA come from the germline V gene. Trimming stripped 4 bases from V and 5 bases from J, with 20 bases between. The CDR3 covers 16 residues. CDR3 sequence reads: CASSSVDSFGFYGYTF. Written as DNA, the CDR3 is TGTGCCAGCAGCTCCGTAGACTCTTTCGGCTTTTATGGCTACACCTTC.

DNA of the CDR3: TGTGCCAGCAGCCAAGCCGGGTTCTATGGCTACACCTTC. Protein: CASSQAGFYGYTF. The genes are TRBV14 and TRBJ1-2; D is uncertain. The CDR3 contains 13 residues. Trimming shortened V by 1 base and J by 4 bases, and 7 bases separated the two germline ends. Germline V CDR1 and CDR2: SGHDN, FVKESK.

The rearrangement uses TRBV29-1 and TRBJ2-5, with D possibly being TRBD2 (5 bases). Germline CDR1 SQVTM, CDR2 ANQGSEA. V lost 3 bases to trimming and J lost 1 base, with 21 bases between them. CDR3 length equals 17 residues. The CDR3 protein is CSVDGGIQHLSQETQYF. CDR3 sequence (DNA): TGCAGCGTTGATGGAGGAATACAGCACCTTTCCCAAGAGACCCAGTACTTC.

The V call is TRBV5-1, the J call TRBJ2-1; TRBD2 is a possible D gene (6 bases). Germline CDR1 is SGHRS and CDR2 is YFSETQ. CDR3 size: 15 residues. V was pared by 4 bases and J by 6 bases, with 17 bases between. The CDR3 DNA is TGCGCCAGCAGCCGCGGGACTCTATACAGCAATGAGCAGTTCTTC. Its translation is CASSRGTLYSNEQFF.

In nucleotides, the CDR3 is TGTGCCAGCAGCTTAGGGGGGACGGCCATATCGGCGGGGCAGTTCTTC. It yields the protein CASSLGGTAISAGQFF. This chain links TRBV11-1 with TRBJ2-1; D tentatively fits TRBD1 or TRBD2 (5 bases each). Per the germline V gene, CDR1 is SGHAT and CDR2 is FQDESV (reference sequence). The CDR3 totals 16 residues. Trimming pared 1 base from V and 12 bases from J, leaving 22 bases between.

The chain carries TRBV7-2 and TRBJ2-4, with 9 bases identical to TRBD2. This CDR3 has 17 residues. V trimming: 3 bases; J trimming: 1 base; junction bases outside the gene matches: 7. The germline V gene encodes CDR1 SGHTA and CDR2 FQGNSA. CDR3 amino acids: CASSLASGDGAKNIQYF. The CDR3, as DNA: TGTGCCAGCAGCTTGGCTAGCGGGGACGGGGCCAAAAACATTCAGTACTTC.

V gene TRBV7-2 combines with J gene TRBJ2-5; 15 positions match TRBD2. Germline loops: CDR1 SGHTA, CDR2 FQGNSA. With 1 base clipped from V and 4 bases from J, the junction kept 4 bases outside the gene matches. There are 17 residues in the CDR3. The CDR3 nucleotides are TGTGCCAGCAGCTTAGGGGGACTAGCGGGGGGCGGAGAGACCCAGTACTTC. It translates to CASSLGGLAGGGETQYF.

The CDR3 bases are TGCGCCAGCAGCCAAGATCGGCGGACAGGGGGGGCCTACGAGCAGTACTTC. Its translation is CASSQDRRTGGAYEQYF. The chain joins TRBV4-3 to TRBJ2-7; the match to TRBD1 covers 10 bases. This CDR3 is built from 17 residues. Germline CDR1 is LGHNA and CDR2 is YSLEER. Trimming cost V 0 bases and J 2 bases; bases outside gene matches: 7.

This chain connects TRBV20-1 to TRBJ2-1; 9 bases match TRBD2. Germline V lookup: CDR1 DFQATT, CDR2 SNEGSKA (reference sequence). The V and J ends lost 2 bases and 5 bases, in that order; junction bases with no gene match: 7. The CDR3 contains 15 residues. CDR3 sequence reads: CSARPRGGANNEQFF. CDR3 bases: TGCAGTGCTAGACCGCGCGGGGGGGCCAACAATGAGCAGTTCTTC.